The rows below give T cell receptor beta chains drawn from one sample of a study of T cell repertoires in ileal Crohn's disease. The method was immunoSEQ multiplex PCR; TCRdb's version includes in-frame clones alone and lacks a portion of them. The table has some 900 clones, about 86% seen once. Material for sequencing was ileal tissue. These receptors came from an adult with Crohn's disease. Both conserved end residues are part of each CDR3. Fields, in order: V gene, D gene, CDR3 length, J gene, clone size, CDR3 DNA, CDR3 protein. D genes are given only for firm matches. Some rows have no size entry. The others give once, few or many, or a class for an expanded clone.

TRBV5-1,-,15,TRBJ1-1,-,TGCGCCAGCAGCTTTAAAGGACTGAGGGGGACTGAAGCTTTCTTT,CASSFKGLRGTEAFF
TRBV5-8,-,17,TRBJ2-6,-,TGTGCCAGCATGTTCATTCATACACAAAGTCGGGCCAACGTCCTGACTTTC,CASMFIHTQSRANVLTF
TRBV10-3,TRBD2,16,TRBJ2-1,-,TGTGCCATCAGTGAGGAGATGAGCGGGGTCGACAATGAGCAGTTCTTC,CAISEEMSGVDNEQFF
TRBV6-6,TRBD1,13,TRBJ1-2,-,TGTGCCAGCAACTTACAGGGGGAAGGTGGCTACACCTTC,CASNLQGEGGYTF
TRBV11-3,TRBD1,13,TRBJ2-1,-,TGTGCCAGCAGCTTCGACAGGGACCATGAGCAGTTCTTC,CASSFDRDHEQFF
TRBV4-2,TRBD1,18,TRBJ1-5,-,TGTGCCAGCAGCCCACTGGCAGGGGGCGGAAGAAGCAATCAGCCCCAGCATTTT,CASSPLAGGGRSNQPQHF
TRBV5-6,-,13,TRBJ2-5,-,TGTGCCAGCAGCCCCGGTTTGCGAGAGACCCAGTACTTC,CASSPGLRETQYF
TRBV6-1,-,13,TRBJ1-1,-,TGTGCCAGCACCTTACGGGGAGGCACTGAAGCTTTCTTT,CASTLRGGTEAFF
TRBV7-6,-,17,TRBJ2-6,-,TGTGCCAGCAGCTTAAGGGTACAGACATCTGGGGCCAACGTCCTGACTTTC,CASSLRVQTSGANVLTF
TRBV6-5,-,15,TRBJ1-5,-,TGTGCCAGCAGTTACGACGGTGGTAGCAATCAGCCCCAGCATTTT,CASSYDGGSNQPQHF
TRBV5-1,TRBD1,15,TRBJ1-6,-,TGCGCCAGCAGCCCGGGACAGACCTATAATTCACCCCTCCACTTT,CASSPGQTYNSPLHF
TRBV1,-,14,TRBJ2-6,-,TGCACCAGCAGTCCCAAAAGTCGGGCCAACGTCCTGACTTTC,CTSSPKSRANVLTF
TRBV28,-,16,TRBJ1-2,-,TGTGCCAGCAGTTTACTAGCGGGAGGGAAAAACTATGGCTACACCTTC,CASSLLAGGKNYGYTF
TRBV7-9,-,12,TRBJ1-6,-,TGTGCCAGCAGCTTAATGAGTGGACCCCTCCACTTT,CASSLMSGPLHF
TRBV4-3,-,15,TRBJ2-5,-,TGCGCCAGCAGCCAAGGATGGGGGTTAAGAGAGACTCAGTACTTC,CASSQGWGLRETQYF
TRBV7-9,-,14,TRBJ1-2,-,TGTGCCAGCAGCTCGGCCGGAGGGGGGCTCGGCTACACCTTC,CASSSAGGGLGYTF
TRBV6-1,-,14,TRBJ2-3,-,TGTGCCAGCAGTGAGTTAGTTGGCACAGATACGCAGTATTTT,CASSELVGTDTQYF
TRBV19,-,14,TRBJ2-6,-,TGTGCCAGTGTACAGGGAGCTGGGGCCAACGTCCTGACTTTC,CASVQGAGANVLTF
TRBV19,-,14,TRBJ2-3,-,TGTGCCAGTAGTCCGAGAACAGAGGCGGATACGCAGTATTTT,CASSPRTEADTQYF
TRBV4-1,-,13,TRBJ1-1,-,TGCGCCAGCAGCCATGGTCAGACAGATAAAGCTTTCTTT,CASSHGQTDKAFF
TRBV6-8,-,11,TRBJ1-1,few,TGTGCCAGCAGTTACTCGGGAGGGGCTTTCTTT,CASSYSGGAFF
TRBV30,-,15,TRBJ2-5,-,TGTGCCTGGAGGCCTCATCAGGGGGGAGGGGAGACCCAGTACTTC,CAWRPHQGGGETQYF
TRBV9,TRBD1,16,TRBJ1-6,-,TGTGCCAGCAGCCCGAGAGGTAGGGACAGGGATTCACCCCTCCACTTT,CASSPRGRDRDSPLHF
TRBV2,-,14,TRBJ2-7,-,TGTGCCAGCACTCATCCCACCGCAGGAAACGAGCAGTACTTC,CASTHPTAGNEQYF
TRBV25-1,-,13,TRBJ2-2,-,TGTGCCAGCAGTGAATCAGTCCCCGGGGAGCTGTTTTTT,CASSESVPGELFF
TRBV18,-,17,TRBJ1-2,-,TGTGCCAGCTCACCACCTCAATCTGTAGCGGACGTCTATGGCTACACCTTC,CASSPPQSVADVYGYTF
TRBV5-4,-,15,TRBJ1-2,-,TGTGCCAGCACCCAAAGCCCCAAGGGACCGGATGGCTACACCTTC,CASTQSPKGPDGYTF
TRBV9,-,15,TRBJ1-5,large,TGTGCCAGCAGCACTTCCTGGGGGGTAAATCAGCCCCAGCATTTT,CASSTSWGVNQPQHF
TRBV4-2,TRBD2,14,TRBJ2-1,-,TGTGCCAGCAGCCATCCCGGGGGGGACAATGAGCAGTTCTTC,CASSHPGGDNEQFF
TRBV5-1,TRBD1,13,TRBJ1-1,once,TGCGCCAGCAGCTTGGGCCCGGACAGGGAAGCTTTCTTT,CASSLGPDREAFF
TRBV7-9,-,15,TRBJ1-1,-,TGTGCCAGCAGCTTAGTTGACAACCCGAACACTGAAGCTTTCTTT,CASSLVDNPNTEAFF
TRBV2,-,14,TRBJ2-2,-,TGTGCCAGCAGAGAGAATTCAAACACCGGGGAGCTGTTTTTT,CASRENSNTGELFF
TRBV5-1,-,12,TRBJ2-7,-,TGCGCCAGCAGCTTACCAGCCTACGAGCAGTACTTC,CASSLPAYEQYF
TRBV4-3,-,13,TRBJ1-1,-,TGCGCCAGCAGCCCCGGTAAGGGTACTGAAGCTTTCTTT,CASSPGKGTEAFF
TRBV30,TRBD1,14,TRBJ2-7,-,TGTGCCTGGACAGGGGGCCCCAGCTCCTACGAGCAGTACTTC,CAWTGGPSSYEQYF
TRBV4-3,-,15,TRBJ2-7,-,TGCGCCAGCAGCCAGGCTTGGGGCACTTCCTACGAGCAGTACTTC,CASSQAWGTSYEQYF
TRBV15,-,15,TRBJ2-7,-,TGTGCCACCAGCAGAGTGTCGTTGGGAGATAACGAGCAGTACTTC,CATSRVSLGDNEQYF
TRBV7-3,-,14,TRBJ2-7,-,TGTGCCAGCAGCTTAAAAACAGGGACCTACGAGCAGTACTTC,CASSLKTGTYEQYF
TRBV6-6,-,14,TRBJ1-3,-,TGTGCCAGCAGTTACTCGCCAGTTGGAAACACCATATATTTT,CASSYSPVGNTIYF
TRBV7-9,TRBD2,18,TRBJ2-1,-,TGTGCCAGCAGCTCCAGGACTAGCGGGGGTAGCTCCTACAATGAGCAGTTCTTC,CASSSRTSGGSSYNEQFF
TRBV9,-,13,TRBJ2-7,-,TGTGCCAGCAGCCCCGGGGGGCTGGACGAGCAGTACTTC,CASSPGGLDEQYF
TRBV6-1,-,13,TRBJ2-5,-,TGTGCCAGCCGGGACTCAGGAGGAGAGACCCAGTACTTC,CASRDSGGETQYF
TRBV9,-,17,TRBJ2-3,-,TGTGCCAGCAGCAAATTCAAGTTCCAAGGCATGGGAGATACGCAGTATTTT,CASSKFKFQGMGDTQYF
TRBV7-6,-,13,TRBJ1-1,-,TGTGCCAGCAGCTTAGGTGGGGGGGCTGAAGCTTTCTTT,CASSLGGGAEAFF
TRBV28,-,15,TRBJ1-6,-,TGTGCCAGCAGTTTACCCGGACAATTTGATTCACCCCTCCACTTT,CASSLPGQFDSPLHF
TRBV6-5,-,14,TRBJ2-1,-,TGTGCCAGCGGAGGGAGAGACTCCTACAATGAGCAGTTCTTC,CASGGRDSYNEQFF
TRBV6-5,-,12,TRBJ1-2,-,TGTGCCAGCAGAATCCCGGACATAGGGTACACCTTC,CASRIPDIGYTF
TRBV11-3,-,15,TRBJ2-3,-,TGTGCCAGCAGCCTCCCTGCGGGGTTGGACGATACGCAGTATTTT,CASSLPAGLDDTQYF
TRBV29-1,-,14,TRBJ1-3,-,TGCAGCGCAAGCCGGGACCCCTCTGGAAACACCATATATTTT,CSASRDPSGNTIYF
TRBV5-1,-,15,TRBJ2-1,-,TGCGCCAGCAGCTTAGGAGGGCAACCATACAATGAGCAGTTCTTC,CASSLGGQPYNEQFF
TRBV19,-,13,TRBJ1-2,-,TGTGCCAGTAGTATCATCGACAGCAATGGCTACACCTTC,CASSIIDSNGYTF
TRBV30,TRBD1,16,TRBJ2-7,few,TGTGCCTGGAGTAAAACCTCCGGGACAGGTCCAAGGGAGCAGTACTTC,CAWSKTSGTGPREQYF
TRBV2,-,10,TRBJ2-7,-,TGTGCCAGCGGCCCAGTCGCGCAGTACTTC,CASGPVAQYF
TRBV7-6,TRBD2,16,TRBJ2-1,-,TGTGCCAGCAGCGGGGGACTAGCGGAAACCTACAATGAGCAGTTCTTC,CASSGGLAETYNEQFF
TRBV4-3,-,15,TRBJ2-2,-,TGCGCCAGCAGCCAAGGGACCGGCGGGACCGGGGAGCTGTTTTTT,CASSQGTGGTGELFF
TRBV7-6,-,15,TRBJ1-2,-,TGTGCCAGCAGCCCCAGTGTGATGGGAGGGAATGGCTACACCTTC,CASSPSVMGGNGYTF
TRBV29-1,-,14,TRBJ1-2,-,TGCAGCGTCTCAGACTTAGGTGAGCTCTATGGCTACACCTTC,CSVSDLGELYGYTF
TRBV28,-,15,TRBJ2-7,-,TGTGCCAGCAGTTTATGGGGCCCTACCCCCTACGAGCAGTACTTC,CASSLWGPTPYEQYF
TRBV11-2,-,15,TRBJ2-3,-,TGTGCCAGCAGACCTCCAGGGACCCGCACAGATACGCAGTATTTT,CASRPPGTRTDTQYF
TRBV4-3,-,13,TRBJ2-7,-,TGCGCCAGCAGCCAAGATAATACCTACGAGCAGTACTTC,CASSQDNTYEQYF